These 27 T cell receptor beta chains were sequenced from one sample in a study of blood T cells in healthy people across ages. Together with a sample-barcoded 5' primer, a J-beta primer mix was included in a second PCR lasting about 6 to 11 cycles. MiXCR, applied by TCRdb to the 5' RACE reads, yields one record per CDR3 protein. The data contain about a million distinct CDR3 sequences, roughly 47% of them seen just once; the ten biggest clones take up about 22%. The sequenced material came from blood. The receptors shown here come from a woman aged 60-75 years in good health.

The V call is TRBV20-1, the J call TRBJ2-4; either TRBD1 or TRBD2 may fit D (5 bases each). The CDR3 sequence is 11 residues long. In germline, CDR1 is DFQATT, CDR2 SNEGSKA (reference sequence). The V and J ends lost 3 bases and 11 bases respectively, with 11 bases between them. The chain's CDR3 is CSARGRSVQYF. The CDR3, as DNA: TGCAGTGCTAGGGGACGTAGTGTTCAGTACTTC.

There are a few counts of this clonotype. The V and J genes are TRBV7-2 and TRBJ1-4; 9 bases map to TRBD1. Unmatched junction bases numbered 9, after V lost 6 bases and J lost 7 bases. The CDR3 length is 15 residues. Germline-derived CDR1 and CDR2 are SGHTA and FQGNSA. CDR3: CASSSPGQGREKLFF. DNA for the CDR3: TGTGCCAGCAGTTCACCGGGACAGGGTCGTGAAAAACTGTTTTTT. The full variable domain, its missing parts supplied by reference TRBV7-2 and TRBJ1-4, is GAGVSQSPSNKVTEKGKDVELRCDPISGHTALYWYRQSLGQGLEFLIYFQGNSAPDKSGLPSDRFSAERTGGSVSTLTIQRTQQEDSAVYLCASSSPGQGREKLFFGSGTQLSVL.

This clonotype occurred many times. The chain links TRBV2 to TRBJ2-3; a possible D gene is TRBD2 (6 bases). Germline CDR1 SNHLY, CDR2 FYNNEI. Between the trimmed V and J ends, which lost 2 bases and 5 bases, there was a span of 11 bases. The CDR3 is 14 amino acids. Written as DNA, the CDR3 is TGTGCCAGCAGTGAACCGTCCGGGGGAGATACGCAGTATTTT. This translates into CASSEPSGGDTQYF. The whole variable domain, filled in from reference TRBV2 and TRBJ2-3, reads EPEVTQTPSHQVTQMGQEVILRCVPISNHLYFYWYRQILGQKVEFLVSFYNNEISEKSEIFDDQFSVERPDGSNFTLKIRSTKLEDSAMYFCASSEPSGGDTQYFGPGTRLTVL.

This clonotype occurred a few times. The chain is built from TRBV7-2 and TRBJ2-7; D is perhaps TRBD2 (5 bases). Germline loops: CDR1 SGHTA, CDR2 FQGNSA. Trimming left V 1 base short and J 3 bases short, with 13 bases between. The CDR3 sequence is 15 residues long. The chain's CDR3 is CASSLVGGLFYEQYF. DNA of the CDR3: TGTGCCAGCAGCTTAGTGGGCGGACTTTTCTACGAGCAGTACTTC.

This clonotype was picked up many times. This chain uses TRBV12-3 or TRBV12-4 with TRBJ2-5; no clear D gene. Between the trimmed V and J ends, which lost 8 bases and 5 bases, there was a span of 15 bases. CDR3 length: 13 residues. For the CDR3, the DNA is TGTGCCAGCTCCCTTCGAGTGGAGGAGACCCAGTACTTC. It encodes CASSLRVEETQYF.

This rearrangement joins TRBV6-5 to TRBJ1-5, with a weak D call TRBD1 (5 bases). Germline V lookup: CDR1 MNHEY, CDR2 SVGAGI. This CDR3 spans 15 amino acids. V lost 5 bases and J 8 bases, leaving 19 bases between the germline ends. CDR3 in DNA: TGTGCCAGCAGTGCAGGGACGGCAAGGCAGGAGCCCCAGCATTTT. Translated: CASSAGTARQEPQHF.

The chain links TRBV11-2 to TRBJ2-7; D call uncertain. V dropped 4 bases and J dropped 5 bases, with 3 bases sitting between them. The V gene's germline CDR1 is SGHAT and CDR2 FQNNGV. The CDR3 runs to 10 residues. CDR3 bases: TGTGCCAGCAGCTCGAACGAGCAGTACTTC. It translates to CASSSNEQYF.

V and J are TRBV28 and TRBJ1-1; D is perhaps TRBD1 (5 bases). The CDR3 contains 13 residues. CDR1 MDHEN and CDR2 SYDVKM come from the germline V gene. V lost 5 bases to trimming and J lost 8 bases, with 15 bases between them. The CDR3 region is CASSVSGITEAFF. As DNA, the CDR3 is TGTGCCAGCAGTGTATCAGGGATCACCGAAGCTTTCTTT. Variable domain in full (rest from reference TRBV28 and TRBJ1-1): DVKVTQSSRYLVKRTGEKVFLECVQDMDHENMFWYRQDPGLGLRLIYFSYDVKMKEKGDIPEGYSVSREKKERFSLILESASTNQTSMYLCASSVSGITEAFFGQGTRLTVV.

This rearrangement joins TRBV19 to TRBJ2-1; D unclear. V was shortened by 4 bases and J by 3 bases, with 10 bases between the two germline ends. Germline assignment: CDR1 LNHDA and CDR2 SQIVND (reference sequence). This CDR3 contains 14 residues. Here the CDR3 reads CASSKAAYYNEQFF. The CDR3 bases are TGTGCCAGTAGTAAGGCAGCCTACTACAATGAGCAGTTCTTC.

This clonotype was picked up one time. V is TRBV4-2 and J is TRBJ2-1; D gene unclear. V was trimmed by 0 bases and J by 1 base, leaving 7 bases between them. The CDR3 is 15 amino acids. CDR1 and CDR2 from the germline V gene are LGHNA and YNFKEQ. The CDR3 sequence is CASSQETLSYNEQFF. Written as DNA, the CDR3 is TGTGCCAGCAGCCAAGAGACGCTTTCCTACAATGAGCAGTTCTTC.

This clonotype was found a few times. The chain uses TRBV4-2 and TRBJ2-7; D possibly corresponds to TRBD2 (5 bases). The germline V gene encodes CDR1 LGHNA and CDR2 YNFKEQ. This CDR3 contains 15 residues. The V end lost 0 bases, the J end lost 6 bases, and 15 bases lay between the germline ends. This CDR3 reads CASSQDRGRRTEQYF. Written as DNA, the CDR3 is TGTGCCAGCAGCCAAGATAGAGGGAGACGAACCGAGCAGTACTTC.

V is TRBV18 and J is TRBJ2-3; 9 nucleotides line up with TRBD2. The germline V gene encodes CDR1 KGHSH and CDR2 LQKENI. With V trimmed by 1 base and J by 1 base, 3 bases remained unmatched. The CDR3 contains 16 residues. The CDR3 DNA reads as TGTGCCAGCTCACCACAAATAGCGGGAGGCACAGATACGCAGTATTTT. Translated: CASSPQIAGGTDTQYF.

In its sample, this clonotype was seen once. CDR3 residues: CSASRGQGSYEQYF. The DNA of the CDR3 is TGCAGTGCTAGTCGGGGACAGGGTTCGTACGAGCAGTACTTC. This chain uses TRBV20-1 with TRBJ2-4; 9 bases align to TRBD1. The DNA end lines up better with TRBJ2-7; the J call may be wrong. CDR1 is DFQATT and CDR2 is SNEGSKA in the germline V gene (reference sequence). The CDR3 contains 14 residues.

This chain links TRBV28 with TRBJ1-2, with D unclear. The CDR3 runs to 13 residues. Germline V gives CDR1 MDHEN, CDR2 SYDVKM. Trimming shortened V by 6 bases and J by 4 bases, and 12 bases separated the two germline ends. The CDR3 bases are TGTGCCAGCAGGCTAAATGGCGTCTATGGCTACACCTTC. Encoded protein: CASRLNGVYGYTF.

The chain carries TRBV7-9 and TRBJ2-1, with 9 bases identical to TRBD2. This CDR3 region has 13 residues. The V segment lost 8 bases and the J segment 3 bases; nucleotides outside the gene matches: 2. Germline CDR1 SEHNR, CDR2 FQNEAQ (reference sequence). CDR3 sequence: CASSSGDYNEQFF. Here the CDR3 DNA reads TGTGCCAGCTCTAGCGGGGACTACAATGAGCAGTTCTTC.

V is TRBV7-2 and J is TRBJ2-5, with 7 bases matching TRBD2. Unmatched junction bases numbered 5, after V lost 3 bases and J lost 7 bases. Germline V CDR1 and CDR2: SGHTA, FQGNSA. This CDR3 spans 13 amino acids. CDR3 region: CASSFGGSATQYF. Here the CDR3 DNA reads TGTGCCAGCAGCTTCGGCGGGAGCGCGACCCAGTACTTC.

This clonotype has just a few counts. The chain uses TRBV29-1 and TRBJ2-1; 15 nucleotides line up with TRBD2. J was trimmed by 0 bases and V by 5 bases; bases with no gene match: 5. The germline gives CDR1 SQVTM, CDR2 ANQGSEA. The CDR3 extends over 17 amino acids. For the CDR3, the DNA is TGCAGCGTTTACGGGACTAGCGGGGGGAGCTCCTACAATGAGCAGTTCTTC. The encoded protein is CSVYGTSGGSSYNEQFF.

This clonotype occurred a few times. The chain uses TRBV7-2 and TRBJ1-2, with D perhaps TRBD1 (6 bases). Trimming took 5 bases from V and 4 from J, leaving 11 bases between them. Germline-derived CDR1 and CDR2 are SGHTA and FQGNSA. The CDR3 loop spans 13 amino acids. The DNA of the CDR3 is TGTGCCAGCAGCGTCACAGGGAGCTATGGCTACACCTTC. Translation gives CASSVTGSYGYTF.

This clonotype showed up many times. The V call is TRBV29-1, the J call TRBJ2-5; D unclear. The CDR3 consists of 12 residues. CDR1 and CDR2 from the germline V gene are SQVTM and ANQGSEA. Deletions cut 1 base from V and 6 bases from J, with 9 bases between. CDR3 coding DNA: TGCAGCGTTGAAGGGATGGGGAAGACCCAGTACTTC. This translates into CSVEGMGKTQYF.

The chain uses TRBV6-5 and TRBJ1-1, with a possible D match to TRBD1 (5 bases). Trimming removed 11 bases from V and 2 bases from J, with 12 bases in between. CDR1 MNHEY and CDR2 SVGAGI come from the germline V gene. This CDR3 region has 12 residues. CDR3 nucleotides: TGTGCCTGCGGGGCGGGTAACACTGAAGCTTTCTTT. Translation gives CACGAGNTEAFF.

A word on this clonotype: A much larger clone sits a single nucleotide away, making a read error possible. V is TRBV5-1 and J is TRBJ2-5; the D gene is possibly TRBD1 (6 bases). The DNA end favors TRBJ2-7, so the J call may be wrong. From germline, CDR1 is SGHRS and CDR2 YFSETQ. The CDR3 runs to 13 residues. In DNA, the CDR3 is TGCACCAGCAGCCAACAGGGCCAACTCGAGCAGTACTTC. This sequence encodes CTSSQQGQLEQYF.

The chain carries TRBV18 and TRBJ1-6; TRBD1 agrees at 7 bases. The CDR3 spans 13 residues. After removal of 8 bases from V and 5 bases from J, the junction contained 3 bases not matched to a gene. CDR1 and CDR2 from the germline V gene are KGHSH and LQKENI. The CDR3 sequence: CASAGQNNSPLHF. The CDR3 nucleotides are TGTGCCAGCGCGGGACAGAATAATTCACCCCTCCACTTT.

With regard to this clonotype: At one end, the junction sequence differs from germline, possibly due to a read error. The genes are TRBV29-1 and TRBJ2-3, with D tentatively TRBD2 (5 bases). Per germline, CDR1 SQVTM and CDR2 ANQGSEA. The CDR3 extends over 12 amino acids. As DNA, the CDR3 is TGCAGCGTTGCCGGGGTCGCAGATACGCGGTATTTT. Protein: CSVAGVADTRYF.

The J gene is TRBJ2-3, the V gene TRBV4-2, with 9 bases lining up with TRBD2. This CDR3 has 16 residues. The J segment lost 6 bases and the V segment lost 0 bases, leaving 7 bases of the junction unmatched. Germline assignment: CDR1 LGHNA and CDR2 YNFKEQ. CDR3 DNA: TGTGCCAGCAGCCAAGAAGCGGGAGGACCCAGGGATACGCAGTATTTT. Amino acid sequence: CASSQEAGGPRDTQYF.

To note about this clonotype: One junction end does not reproduce the germline sequence, and a read error may be involved. The chain couples TRBV28 to TRBJ2-1, with unresolved D. This CDR3 spans 19 amino acids. The V gene's germline CDR1 is MDHEN and CDR2 SYDVKM. This CDR3 reads CAGSSSEPGIQPVTYEQFF. CDR3 in DNA: TGTGCCGGCAGTTCGTCGGAACCGGGCATACAACCTGTAACCTATGAGCAGTTCTTC.

The V call is TRBV15, the J call TRBJ2-4; 7 bases map to TRBD1. The V gene's germline CDR1 is LNHNV and CDR2 YYDKDF (reference sequence). The ends lost 0 bases at V and 12 bases at J; junction bases unmatched: 2. The length of the CDR3 is 12 residues. The CDR3 nucleotides are TGTGCCACCAGCAGAGATGGGACAGCTCAGTACTTC. Amino acids: CATSRDGTAQYF.

This chain uses TRBV30 with TRBJ2-4; D unclear. The DNA end lines up better with TRBJ2-5; the J call may be wrong. In germline, CDR1 is GTSNPN, CDR2 SVGIG (reference sequence). The CDR3 runs to 14 residues. CDR3: CAWSVLAFQETQYF. The CDR3 coding sequence is TGTGCCTGGAGTGTACTGGCCTTCCAAGAGACCCAGTACTTC.